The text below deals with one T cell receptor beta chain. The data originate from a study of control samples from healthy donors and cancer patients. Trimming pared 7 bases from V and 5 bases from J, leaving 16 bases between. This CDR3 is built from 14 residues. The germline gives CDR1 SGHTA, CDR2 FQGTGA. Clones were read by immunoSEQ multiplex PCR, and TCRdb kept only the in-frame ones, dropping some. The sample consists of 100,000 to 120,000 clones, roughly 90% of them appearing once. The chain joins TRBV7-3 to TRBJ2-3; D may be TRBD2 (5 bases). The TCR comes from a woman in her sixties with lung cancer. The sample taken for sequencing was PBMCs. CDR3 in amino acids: CASTLGSAGDTQYF. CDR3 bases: TGTGCCAGCACCCTCGGGTCCGCGGGAGATACGCAGTATTTT.